This is a list of T cell receptor beta chains from one sample in a study of blood T cell repertoires in COVID-19. The protocol was immunoSEQ multiplex PCR, while the TCRdb copy is restricted to in-frame clones and leaves out a portion. The data contain 250,000 or so clones, 80% to 90% of them singletons. Sequencing was performed on PBMCs or T cells enriched from blood (not recorded which). These receptors were collected from a woman aged 40-49 years who had been exposed to COVID-19. CDR3s include the opening cysteine and the closing phenylalanine or tryptophan. Clone size is given for some rows only: seen once, a few or many times, or a class if the clone is expanded.

V gene | clone size | CDR3 length | CDR3 protein
TRBV12-3/TRBV12-4 | . | 13 | CASSLQANTEAFF
TRBV7-9 | . | 16 | CASSLGLGVEGEKLFF
TRBV2 | . | 13 | CAGRTGGTSGYTF
TRBV28 | . | 14 | CASSKQGTQETQYF
TRBV5-6 | . | 14 | CASSYGTGSSEQYF
TRBV29-1 | . | 15 | CSVQSGTGGNQPQHF
TRBV7-9 | . | 12 | CASHAGPAEAFF
TRBV12-3/TRBV12-4 | . | 13 | CASSLHRGQKLFF
TRBV20-1 | . | 12 | CSASGDRGEAFF
TRBV29-1 | . | 11 | CSVPYQETQYF
TRBV18 | few | 15 | CASSALPGVRDGYTF
TRBV28 | . | 15 | CASSPGTGGNNEQFF
TRBV29-1 | once | 15 | CSVDSLNTGSTEAFF
TRBV28 | . | 20 | CASSLTLVLPPGQGNYEQYF
TRBV5-1 | . | 15 | CASSLQLAGGETQYF
TRBV28 | once | 15 | CASSSLGQGQETQYF
TRBV7-8 | . | 16 | CASSHPGLINQETQYF
TRBV30 | . | 14 | CAWNIRGPNYGYTF
TRBV29-1 | . | 14 | CSVDGSGSYNEQFF
TRBV9 | . | 16 | CASSVDLGGGGTEAFF
TRBV11-3 | . | 16 | CASSPRPGQLNTEAFF
TRBV19 | . | 16 | CASSITIGVAGDGYTF
TRBV6-5 | few | 15 | CASSPGGPIADTQYF
TRBV18 | . | 19 | CASSPTFPGGSSYNSPLHF
TRBV28 | . | 14 | CASSPPPDRARAFF
TRBV7-9 | . | 13 | CASSLQGNTEAFF
TRBV10-3 | . | 14 | CAISERDRGSEAFF
TRBV13 | . | 14 | CASSLGGGRQPQHF
TRBV14 | . | 15 | CASRRTSGRRNEQFF
TRBV4-3 | . | 16 | CASSQEYGGYSNTQYF
TRBV3-1/TRBV3-2 | . | 14 | CASSQVAGGNEQFF
TRBV3-1/TRBV3-2 | . | 14 | CASSQRTSGETQYF
TRBV5-1 | . | 14 | CASTPMGADYGYTF
TRBV4-3 | . | 15 | CASSQDREGDYGYTF
TRBV7-3 | . | 15 | CASSPQGASTGELFF
TRBV4-3 | few | 17 | CASSQDPTGGTGVKLFF
TRBV6-2/TRBV6-3 | . | 14 | CASSYKGEGYGYTF
TRBV6-5 | . | 15 | CASSYSIGGIGPQHF
TRBV29-1 | few | 15 | CSVETGLLSGNTIYF
TRBV19 | . | 22 | CASSIDLWGQGALFSGANVLTF
TRBV2 | once | 13 | CASSVQGAQPQHF
TRBV6-5 | . | 13 | CASRMGGVDGYTF
TRBV7-3 | . | 18 | CASSLNPQLPPMNTEAFF
TRBV20-1 | . | 9 | CSARSRAFF
TRBV4-1 | . | 15 | CASSQALAGVREQFF
TRBV28 | . | 17 | CASSLWGQGAQDQPQHF
TRBV7-9 | . | 13 | CASSPWTFEKLFF
TRBV19 | . | 14 | CASRDTGGSQPQHF
TRBV19 | . | 15 | CASSMARNMNTEAFF
TRBV29-1 | once | 12 | CSVAEMNTEAFF
TRBV4-3 | . | 16 | CASSQDHRGGNSPLHF
TRBV9 | once | 13 | CASSVDRDFGYTF
TRBV9 | . | 15 | CASSPAGGPADTQYF